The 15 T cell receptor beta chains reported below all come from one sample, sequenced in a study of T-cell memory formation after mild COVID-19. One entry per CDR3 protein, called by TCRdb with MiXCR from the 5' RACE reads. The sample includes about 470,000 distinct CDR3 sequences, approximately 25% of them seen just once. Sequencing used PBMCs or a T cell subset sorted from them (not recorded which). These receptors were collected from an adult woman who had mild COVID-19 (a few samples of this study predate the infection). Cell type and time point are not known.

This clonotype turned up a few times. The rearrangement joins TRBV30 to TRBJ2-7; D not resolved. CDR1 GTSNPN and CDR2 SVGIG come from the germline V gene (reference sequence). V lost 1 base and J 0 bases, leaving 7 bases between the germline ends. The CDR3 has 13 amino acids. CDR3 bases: TGTGCCTGGAGTGGACTCCTCTCCTACGAGCAGTACTTC. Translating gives CAWSGLLSYEQYF.

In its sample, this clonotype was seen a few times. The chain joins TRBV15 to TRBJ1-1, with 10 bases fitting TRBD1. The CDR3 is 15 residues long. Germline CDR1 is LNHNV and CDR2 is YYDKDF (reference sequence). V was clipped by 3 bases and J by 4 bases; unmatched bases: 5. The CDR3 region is CATSSDRGLSTEAFF. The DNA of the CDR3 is TGTGCCACCAGCAGCGACAGGGGGCTAAGCACTGAAGCTTTCTTT.

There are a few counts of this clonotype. This chain's CDR3 is CASSLKGVNTEAFF. The CDR3, as DNA: TGTGCCAGCAGCTTGAAAGGGGTGAACACTGAAGCTTTCTTT. V is TRBV7-9 and J is TRBJ1-1, with a possible D match to TRBD1 (5 bases). V lost 3 bases to trimming and J lost 0 bases, with 8 bases between them. CDR3 length: 14 amino acids. The germline V gene encodes CDR1 SEHNR and CDR2 FQNEAQ (reference sequence).

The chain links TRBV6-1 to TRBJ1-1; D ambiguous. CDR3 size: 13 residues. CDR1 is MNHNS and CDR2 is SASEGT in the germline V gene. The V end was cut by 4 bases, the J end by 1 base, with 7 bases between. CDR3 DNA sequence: TGTGCCAGCAGTGGGCGGACGAACACTGAAGCTTTCTTT. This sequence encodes CASSGRTNTEAFF.

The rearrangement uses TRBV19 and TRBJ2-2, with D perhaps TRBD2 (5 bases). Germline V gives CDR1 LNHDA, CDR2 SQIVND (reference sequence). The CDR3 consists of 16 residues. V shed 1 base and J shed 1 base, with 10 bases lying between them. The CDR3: CASSIVSGVNTGELFF. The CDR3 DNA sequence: TGTGCCAGTAGTATAGTCTCCGGGGTGAACACCGGGGAGCTGTTTTTT.

CDR3 in amino acids: CASSQEDSNFGGERGRASPQHF. In nucleotides, the CDR3 is TGTGCCAGCAGCCAAGAAGACAGCAATTTTGGGGGCGAAAGGGGAAGAGCCTCCCCCCAGCATTTT. The rearrangement links TRBV3-1 to TRBJ1-5; TRBD1 is a possible D gene (6 bases). The CDR3 has 22 residues. V was pared by 0 bases and J by 10 bases, with 37 bases between. Germline V CDR1 and CDR2: LGHDT, YNNKEL (reference sequence).

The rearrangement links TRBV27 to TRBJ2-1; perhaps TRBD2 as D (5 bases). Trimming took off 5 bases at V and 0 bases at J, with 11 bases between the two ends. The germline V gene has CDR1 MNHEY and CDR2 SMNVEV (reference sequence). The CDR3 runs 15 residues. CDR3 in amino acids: CASSARGSSYNEQFF. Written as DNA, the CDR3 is TGTGCCAGCAGTGCTCGGGGTAGCTCCTACAATGAGCAGTTCTTC.

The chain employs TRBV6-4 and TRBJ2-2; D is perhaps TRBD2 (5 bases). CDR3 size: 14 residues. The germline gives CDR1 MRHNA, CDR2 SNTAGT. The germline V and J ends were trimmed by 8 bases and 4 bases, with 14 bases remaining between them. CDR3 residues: CASRPGGGTGELFF. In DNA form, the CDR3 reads TGTGCCAGCCGTCCGGGCGGAGGCACCGGGGAGCTGTTTTTT.

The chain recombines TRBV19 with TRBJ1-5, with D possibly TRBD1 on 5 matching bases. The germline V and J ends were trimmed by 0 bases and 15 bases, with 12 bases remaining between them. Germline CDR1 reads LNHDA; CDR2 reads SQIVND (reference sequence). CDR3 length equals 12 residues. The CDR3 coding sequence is TGTGCCAGTAGTATAGATCGGGGGATCCGGCATTTT. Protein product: CASSIDRGIRHF.

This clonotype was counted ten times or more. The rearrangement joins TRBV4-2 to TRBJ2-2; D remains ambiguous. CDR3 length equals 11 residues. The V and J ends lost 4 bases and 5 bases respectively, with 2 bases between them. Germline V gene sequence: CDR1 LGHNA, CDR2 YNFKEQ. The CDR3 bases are TGTGCCAGCAGCCGGACCGGGGAGCTGTTTTTT. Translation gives CASSRTGELFF.

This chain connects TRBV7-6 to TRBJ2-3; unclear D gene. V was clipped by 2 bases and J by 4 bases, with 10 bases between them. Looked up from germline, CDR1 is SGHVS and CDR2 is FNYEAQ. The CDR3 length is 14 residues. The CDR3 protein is CASSLFAGSDTQYF. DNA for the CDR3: TGTGCCAGCAGCTTATTTGCCGGCTCAGATACGCAGTATTTT.

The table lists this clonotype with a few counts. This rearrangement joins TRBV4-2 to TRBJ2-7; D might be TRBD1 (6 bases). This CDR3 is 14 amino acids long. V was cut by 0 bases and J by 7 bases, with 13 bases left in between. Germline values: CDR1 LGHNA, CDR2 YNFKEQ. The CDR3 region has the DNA TGTGCCAGCAGCCAAGACAGGGGAGCAGATGAGCAGTACTTC. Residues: CASSQDRGADEQYF.

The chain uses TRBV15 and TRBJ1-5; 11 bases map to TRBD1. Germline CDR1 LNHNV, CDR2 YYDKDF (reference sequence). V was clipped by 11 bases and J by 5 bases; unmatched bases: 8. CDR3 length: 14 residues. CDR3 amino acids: CAAGTGGWDQPQHF. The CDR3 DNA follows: TGTGCCGCCGGGACAGGGGGTTGGGATCAGCCCCAGCATTTT.

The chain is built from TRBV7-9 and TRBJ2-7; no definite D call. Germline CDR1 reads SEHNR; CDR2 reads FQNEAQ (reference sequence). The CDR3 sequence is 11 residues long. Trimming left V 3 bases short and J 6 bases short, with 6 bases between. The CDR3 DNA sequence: TGTGCCAGCAGCTTCGTGGCCGAGCAGTACTTC. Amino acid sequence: CASSFVAEQYF.

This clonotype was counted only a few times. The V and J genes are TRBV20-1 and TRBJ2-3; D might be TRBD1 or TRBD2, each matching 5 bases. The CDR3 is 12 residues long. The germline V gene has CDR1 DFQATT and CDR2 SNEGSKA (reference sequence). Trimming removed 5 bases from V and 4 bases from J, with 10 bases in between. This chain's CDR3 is CSAGTPADTQYF. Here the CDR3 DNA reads TGCAGTGCTGGGACCCCGGCAGATACGCAGTATTTT.